Shown below are 19 T cell receptor beta chains from a single sample sequenced in a study of T cell changes during pregnancy in multiple sclerosis. Repertoires were generated with immunoSEQ multiplex PCR, while TCRdb's copy carries only in-frame clones and drops some. The data contain 50,000 to 65,000 clones, approximately 88% of them singletons. This material consisted of peripheral blood, taken in the first trimester of pregnancy. The receptor source for this set is a female donor with multiple sclerosis, enrolled in a pregnancy study.

The chain is built from TRBV9 and TRBJ1-1; D gene uncertain. The CDR3 consists of 13 residues. Germline V gives CDR1 SGDLS, CDR2 YYNGEE. V was pared by 7 bases and J by 0 bases, with 10 bases between. The CDR3 nucleotides are TGTGCCAGCCGGCGGGAGGTGAACACTGAAGCTTTCTTT. Translated: CASRREVNTEAFF.

Only a few counts were recorded for this clone. The chain has TRBV29-1 and TRBJ2-3; TRBD2 matches at 8 bases. V gave up 7 bases and J gave up 6 bases; unmatched junction bases: 12. The CDR3 sequence is 14 residues long. Germline-derived CDR1 and CDR2 are SQVTM and ANQGSEA. This chain's CDR3 is CSAREAGEVDTQYF. The CDR3 DNA is TGCAGCGCCCGGGAAGCGGGAGAAGTGGATACGCAGTATTTT.

This chain joins TRBV6-1 and TRBJ2-1; 8 bases agree with TRBD1. This CDR3 has 16 amino acids. The V gene end was trimmed by 3 bases and the J gene end by 6 bases; junction bases not matched to a gene: 10. Germline assignment: CDR1 MNHNS and CDR2 SASEGT. CDR3 sequence reads: CASSDHDGQGANEQFF. CDR3 nucleotide sequence: TGTGCCAGCAGTGATCACGACGGGCAGGGGGCCAATGAGCAGTTCTTC.

The rearrangement joins TRBV5-6 to TRBJ2-2, with TRBD1 as a possible D gene (6 bases). CDR3 length: 11 amino acids. Germline CDR1 reads SGHDT; CDR2 reads YYEEEE. V was trimmed by 6 bases and J by 8 bases, leaving 8 bases between them. The CDR3 loop reads CASTQGGELFF. The CDR3 coding sequence is TGTGCCAGCACCCAGGGGGGGGAGCTGTTTTTT.

V gene TRBV5-6 combines with J gene TRBJ2-7, with 7 positions matching TRBD2. Germline V gene data show CDR1 as SGHDT and CDR2 as YYEEEE. V shed 0 bases and J 4 bases; nucleotides not matched to a gene: 7. The CDR3 sequence is 15 residues long. The CDR3 DNA reads TGTGCCAGCAGCTTGGATCAGCGGGGAGGATACGAGCAGTACTTC. It specifies CASSLDQRGGYEQYF.

The CDR3 DNA reads as TGTGCCAGCAGTTTAGGAAAACAGGGAGATCAGCCCCAGCATTTT. The encoded protein is CASSLGKQGDQPQHF. This chain uses TRBV28 with TRBJ1-5; weak D call: TRBD1 (6 bases). Germline loops: CDR1 MDHEN, CDR2 SYDVKM. CDR3 length equals 15 residues. The germline V and J ends were trimmed by 2 bases and 5 bases, with 13 bases remaining between them.

The rearrangement links TRBV7-9 to TRBJ1-1; no clear D gene. Deletions cut 1 base from V and 6 bases from J, with 12 bases between. The CDR3 is made up of 14 amino acids. Germline CDR1 is SEHNR and CDR2 is FQNEAQ (reference sequence). The DNA of the CDR3 is TGTGCCAGCAGCTTAGAACAAGTGAGGTCTGAAGCTTTCTTT. This sequence encodes CASSLEQVRSEAFF.

The gene calls are TRBV10-3 and TRBJ2-7; a weak D match, TRBD1 (5 bases). In germline, CDR1 is ENHRY, CDR2 SYGVKD. The CDR3 length is 12 residues. V was pared by 6 bases and J by 0 bases, with 6 bases between. The CDR3 loop reads CAIRRGSYEQYF. Written as DNA, the CDR3 is TGTGCCATCAGAAGGGGCTCCTACGAGCAGTACTTC.

This chain connects TRBV6-6 to TRBJ2-6; tentatively, D is TRBD1 (6 bases). Trimming shortened V by 6 bases and J by 1 base, and 10 bases separated the two germline ends. The CDR3 consists of 15 residues. CDR1 is MNHNY, CDR2 SVGAGI, per germline (reference sequence). CDR3 sequence reads: CASRSQGSGANVLTF. Here the CDR3 DNA reads TGTGCCAGCAGATCCCAGGGGTCTGGGGCCAACGTCCTGACTTTC.

This chain uses TRBV6-5 with TRBJ2-5; D gene uncertain. CDR3 length equals 14 residues. V was cut by 0 bases and J by 0 bases, with 5 bases left in between. Germline V gives CDR1 MNHEY, CDR2 SVGAGI. The CDR3, as DNA: TGTGCCAGCAGTTACTCTCGGGACCAAGAGACCCAGTACTTC. Its translation is CASSYSRDQETQYF.

This chain uses TRBV10-2 with TRBJ1-5, with D uncertain. The V end was cut by 6 bases, the J end by 3 bases, with 6 bases between. The CDR3 covers 12 residues. Germline CDR1 reads WSHSY; CDR2 reads SAAADI. Here the CDR3 reads CASRAANQPQHF. In DNA, the CDR3 is TGCGCCAGCAGGGCTGCCAATCAGCCCCAGCATTTT.

The rearrangement joins TRBV27 to TRBJ1-3; a weak D match, TRBD1 (6 bases). The germline gives CDR1 MNHEY, CDR2 SMNVEV (reference sequence). This CDR3 region has 15 residues. The V gene lost 0 bases and the J gene lost 2 bases, with 8 bases spanning the gap. In DNA form, the CDR3 reads TGTGCCAGCAGTTTATCCCCAGGGGCTGGAAACACCATATATTTT. Amino acid sequence: CASSLSPGAGNTIYF.

The genes are TRBV6-5 and TRBJ2-7; D is perhaps TRBD1 (6 bases). The germline V gene encodes CDR1 MNHEY and CDR2 SVGAGI. Deletions cut 2 bases from V and 3 bases from J, with 11 bases between. This CDR3 contains 14 residues. The CDR3 bases are TGTGCCAGCAGTTACGGAGCAGGGGACTACGAGCAGTACTTC. Its protein product is CASSYGAGDYEQYF.

V is TRBV5-1 and J is TRBJ2-1, with TRBD2 matching 10 bases. The germline V gene has CDR1 SGHRS and CDR2 YFSETQ. V was clipped by 2 bases and J by 4 bases; unmatched bases: 3. The CDR3 runs 15 residues. The CDR3 sequence: CASSFGLAAYNEQFF. The CDR3 DNA is TGCGCCAGCAGCTTCGGACTAGCGGCTTACAATGAGCAGTTCTTC. Full variable domain (outside the CDR3, taken from reference TRBV5-1 and TRBJ2-1): KAGVTQTPRYLIKTRGQQVTLSCSPISGHRSVSWYQQTPGQGLQFLFEYFSETQRNKGNFPGRFSGRQFSNSRSEMNVSTLELGDSALYLCASSFGLAAYNEQFFGPGTRLTVL.

CDR3 residues: CASSHSGTRGRTDTQYF. CDR3 in DNA: TGTGCCAGCAGTCATTCCGGGACAAGGGGGCGCACAGATACGCAGTATTTT. V and J are TRBV7-9 and TRBJ2-3; 7 bases are a match to TRBD1. V shed 6 bases, J shed 1 base, and the junction held 13 bases outside the gene matches. Germline CDR1 reads SEHNR; CDR2 reads FQNEAQ (reference sequence). This CDR3 spans 17 amino acids.

The chain links TRBV6-1 to TRBJ2-1; TRBD2 matches at 10 bases. CDR3 length: 16 amino acids. From germline, CDR1 is MNHNS and CDR2 SASEGT. J was trimmed by 9 bases and V by 4 bases; bases with no gene match: 12. This CDR3 reads CASSAASGSTRGEQFF. In nucleotides, the CDR3 is TGTGCCAGCAGTGCGGCTAGCGGGAGTACGAGGGGTGAGCAGTTCTTC.

The J gene is TRBJ2-3, the V gene TRBV4-1; 13 bases are shared with TRBD2. The junction had 9 bases not matched to a gene; V was cut back by 3 bases and J by 3 bases. Germline CDR1 reads MGHRA; CDR2 reads YSYEKL. The CDR3 totals 18 residues. The CDR3 nucleotides read TGCGCCAGCAGCCACGAACTCGGACTAGCGGGAGTAACAGATACGCAGTATTTT. This encodes CASSHELGLAGVTDTQYF.

The rearrangement uses TRBV5-6 and TRBJ1-4; TRBD1 might be the D (5 bases). V lost 0 bases and J 7 bases, leaving 10 bases between the germline ends. The germline CDR1 and CDR2 sequences are SGHDT and YYEEEE. This CDR3 spans 14 amino acids. The CDR3 nucleotides are TGTGCCAGCAGCTTGGGACAGCTGGGTGAAAAACTGTTTTTT. Translated, it gives CASSLGQLGEKLFF.

The chain has TRBV12-5 and TRBJ2-3, with a tentative D call TRBD1 (6 bases). The CDR3 length is 14 residues. Deletions cut 6 bases from V and 2 bases from J, with 12 bases between. CDR1 and CDR2 from the germline V gene are LGHNT and FRNRAP. CDR3 in DNA: TGTGCTAGTGGCTCTGGACAGCCCACAGATACGCAGTATTTT. Protein: CASGSGQPTDTQYF.